The rows below give T cell receptor beta chains drawn from one sample of a study of T cells in Graves' hyperthyroidism and ophthalmopathy. TCRdb reanalysed the multiplex PCR reads using MiXCR and keeps one entry per CDR3 protein. The sample has around 350,000 distinct CDR3 sequences, 12% to 15% seen once; the top ten hold about 21%. Material for sequencing was blood. These receptor sequences come from a woman aged 60 to 75 with Graves' ophthalmopathy. CDR3s include the opening cysteine and the closing phenylalanine or tryptophan. A D gene is named only where the DNA matches it firmly. Not every row has a clone size; where given, it reads once, few, many or a size class.

>TRBV19|TRBJ2-7|NA|few
CASSDDGGTHPDMGQYF
TGTGCCAGTAGTGATGATGGAGGGACTCATCCTGATATGGGGCAGTACTTC
>TRBV30|TRBJ2-7|TRBD1|many
CAWRTTGSYEQYF
TGTGCCTGGAGAACGACAGGGTCCTACGAGCAGTACTTC
>TRBV11-2|TRBJ2-1|TRBD1|many
CASSLGTGGFNEQFF
TGTGCCAGCAGCCTGGGGACAGGGGGATTCAATGAGCAGTTCTTC
>TRBV28|TRBJ2-5|NA|many
CASSLTVPSGQETQYF
TGTGCCAGCAGTTTAACGGTTCCCAGCGGACAAGAGACCCAGTACTTC
>TRBV24-1|TRBJ2-3|NA|NA
CATSDPRQTLSTDTQYF
TGTGCCACCAGTGATCCCAGACAGACCCTGAGCACAGATACGCAGTATTTT
>TRBV28|TRBJ2-1|NA|few
CASGGGSGEQFF
TGTGCCAGCGGAGGGGGGTCCGGTGAGCAGTTCTTC
>TRBV19|TRBJ1-4|NA|few
CASSIGVTNEKLFF
TGTGCCAGTAGTATCGGGGTGACTAATGAAAAACTGTTTTTT
>TRBV19|TRBJ1-1|NA|NA
CASSIGQLNTEAFF
TGTGCCAGTAGTATAGGACAGCTGAACACTGAAGCTTTCTTT
>TRBV12-3/TRBV12-4|TRBJ1-2|NA|NA
CASSPTPGPNLGYTF
TGTGCCAGCAGTCCAACCCCGGGCCCCAATCTTGGCTACACCTTC
>TRBV5-1|TRBJ1-1|NA|many
CASSPEGTAGRAEAFF
TGCGCCAGCAGCCCCGAAGGGACCGCAGGGAGGGCTGAAGCTTTCTTT
>TRBV5-1|TRBJ2-1|NA|many
CASSQRLGLAHEQFF
TGCGCCAGCAGCCAAAGACTAGGGTTGGCCCATGAGCAGTTCTTC
>TRBV7-3|TRBJ2-3|TRBD2|many
CASSLMGLAADTQYF
TGTGCCAGCAGCTTAATGGGACTAGCGGCTGATACGCAGTATTTT
>TRBV28|TRBJ1-6|TRBD1|NA
CASSLLSQGQSPLHF
TGTGCCAGCAGTTTATTGTCGCAGGGACAGTCACCCCTCCACTTT
>TRBV28|TRBJ2-2|NA|many
CASFSTGELFF
TGTGCCAGCTTCAGTACCGGGGAGCTGTTTTTT
>TRBV3-1|TRBJ2-5|NA|many
CASSQDRLGGETQYF
TGTGCCAGCAGCCAAGATAGGCTGGGAGGAGAGACCCAGTACTTC
>TRBV11-3|TRBJ2-2|NA|NA
CASSLVYTGELFF
TGTGCCAGCAGCCTCGTTTACACCGGGGAGCTGTTTTTT
>TRBV10-3|TRBJ2-3|NA|NA
CAISESRGLGERTDTQYF
TGTGCCATCAGTGAGTCGAGGGGACTGGGGGAGCGCACAGATACGCAGTATTTT
>TRBV2|TRBJ1-5|NA|many
CASSEGQTHNQPQHF
TGTGCCAGCAGTGAAGGGCAGACTCACAATCAGCCCCAGCATTTT
>TRBV3-1|TRBJ2-5|NA|NA
CASSRAKRAGAETQYF
TGTGCCAGCAGCCGCGCTAAGAGGGCAGGGGCGGAGACCCAGTACTTC
>TRBV7-3|TRBJ2-7|TRBD2|many
CASSLAGGEGEQYF
TGTGCCAGCAGCCTAGCGGGAGGAGAAGGCGAGCAGTACTTC
>TRBV12-3/TRBV12-4|TRBJ1-1|NA|many
CASSGRGKAFF
TGTGCCAGCAGCGGACGGGGCAAAGCTTTCTTT
>TRBV5-1|TRBJ2-3|NA|many
CASSQTSTDTQYF
TGCGCCAGCAGCCAGACTAGCACAGATACGCAGTATTTT
>TRBV6-1|TRBJ2-7|NA|many
CASQLDHEQYF
TGTGCCAGCCAGCTTGACCACGAGCAGTACTTC
>TRBV7-7|TRBJ2-3|NA|NA
CASSSAGADTQYF
TGTGCTAGCAGCTCTGCAGGGGCAGATACGCAGTATTTT
>TRBV4-2|TRBJ2-3|NA|NA
CASSQRVGVTQYF
TGTGCCAGCAGCCAGCGGGTTGGGGTTACGCAGTATTTT
>TRBV5-8|TRBJ1-2|NA|NA
CASSPMDRPGYTF
TGTGCCAGCAGCCCTATGGACCGCCCGGGCTACACCTTC
>TRBV18|TRBJ2-7|NA|NA
CACSPDNPPEQYF
TGTGCCTGCTCACCAGACAACCCTCCCGAGCAGTACTTC
>TRBV7-9|TRBJ1-5|NA|many
CASSTGGQPQHF
TGTGCCAGCAGCACCGGGGGACAGCCCCAGCATTTT
>TRBV18|TRBJ2-5|TRBD1|few
CASSPPGQTQETQYF
TGTGCCAGCTCACCACCGGGACAGACACAAGAGACCCAGTACTTC
>TRBV20-1|TRBJ2-3|NA|many
CSARDYGEVQYF
TGCAGTGCTAGAGATTACGGGGAGGTCCAGTATTTT
>TRBV5-6|TRBJ2-5|TRBD2|many
CASSLGLAGSESQYF
TGTGCCAGCAGCTTGGGACTAGCGGGGAGTGAGTCCCAGTACTTC
>TRBV24-1|TRBJ2-3|TRBD2|many
CATSDVQRGGTDTQYF
TGTGCCACCAGTGACGTACAGCGGGGAGGCACAGATACGCAGTATTTT
>TRBV29-1|TRBJ2-2|NA|many
CSVFTGSTGELFF
TGCAGCGTTTTCACGGGATCCACCGGGGAGCTGTTTTTT